The 8 T cell receptor beta chains given below trace back to one sample, sequenced in a study of cytomegalovirus exposure and HLA in healthy donors. PCR used 60 Vbeta primers and 13 Jbeta primers. The data were produced by immunoSEQ multiplex PCR, yet TCRdb's version contains in-frame clones alone and is incomplete. Of about 180,000 clones listed, roughly four fifths are singletons. The sequenced material came from PBMCs. These receptors were taken from a woman aged 50 to 60 in good health and CMV-seronegative.

The V call is TRBV7-3, the J call TRBJ2-2; 11 nucleotides align to TRBD2. Trimming removed 3 bases from V and 6 bases from J; junction bases left unmatched: 3. CDR1 and CDR2 (germline): SGHTA, FQGTGA. This CDR3 has 15 amino acids. The CDR3, as DNA: TGTGCCAGCAGCTTCCAACTAGCGGGAGCCGGGGAGCTGTTTTTT. This encodes CASSFQLAGAGELFF.

This clone has more than one count but fewer than ten. The J gene is TRBJ2-1, the V gene TRBV27, with TRBD2 matching 7 bases. The ends lost 5 bases at V and 3 bases at J; junction bases unmatched: 1. Germline assignment: CDR1 MNHEY and CDR2 SMNVEV (reference sequence). The CDR3 is made up of 13 amino acids. The CDR3 region is CASSQRGYNEQFF. In nucleotides, the CDR3 is TGTGCCAGCAGTCAGCGGGGCTACAATGAGCAGTTCTTC.

The chain has TRBV7-9 and TRBJ2-7; 10 bases fit TRBD1. V was clipped by 4 bases and J by 2 bases; unmatched bases: 2. The CDR3 is 14 residues long. Germline lookup yields CDR1 SEHNR and CDR2 FQNEAQ (reference sequence). The CDR3: CASSWDRGPYEQYF. CDR3 DNA: TGTGCCAGCAGCTGGGACAGGGGCCCCTACGAGCAGTACTTC.

This clone was recorded only once. The chain joins TRBV19 to TRBJ2-5; 7 nucleotides align to TRBD2. With V trimmed by 4 bases and J by 4 bases, 3 bases remained unmatched. The CDR3 spans 13 residues. Germline V gene sequence: CDR1 LNHDA, CDR2 SQIVND (reference sequence). DNA of the CDR3: TGTGCCAGTAGTACGTCTAGCGGAGAGACCCAGTACTTC. This gives the protein CASSTSSGETQYF.

The gene calls are TRBV5-8 and TRBJ1-5; 8 positions agree with TRBD1. The CDR3 consists of 17 residues. With 1 base clipped from V and 4 bases from J, the junction kept 10 bases outside the gene matches. Germline V gene data show CDR1 as SGHTS and CDR2 as YDEGEE. The CDR3: CASSLYRGTEWNQPQHF. Written as DNA, the CDR3 is TGTGCCAGCAGCTTGTACAGGGGGACGGAGTGGAATCAGCCCCAGCATTTT. The complete variable domain, with remaining parts taken from reference TRBV5-8 and TRBJ1-5, reads EAGVTQSPTHLIKTRGQQATLRCSPISGHTSVYWYQQALGLGLQFLLWYDEGEERNRGNFPPRFSGRQFPNYSSELNVNALELEDSALYLCASSLYRGTEWNQPQHFGDGTRLSIL.

The chain links TRBV13 to TRBJ1-3; maybe TRBD1 (5 bases). The CDR3 is 16 amino acids. Germline CDR1 PRHDT, CDR2 FYEKMQ (reference sequence). V was shortened by 3 bases and J by 1 base, with 13 bases between the two germline ends. CDR3 nucleotides: TGTGCCAGCAGCTTGAAACGGGGGGGGTCTGGAAACACCATATATTTT. Its protein product is CASSLKRGGSGNTIYF.

The V and J genes are TRBV28 and TRBJ1-1, with D perhaps matching TRBD1 (5 bases). The CDR3 contains 15 residues. Germline V CDR1 and CDR2: MDHEN, SYDVKM. Between the trimmed V and J ends, which lost 4 bases and 5 bases, there was a span of 17 bases. The CDR3 region has the DNA TGTGCCAGCAGTTCCGACTTTCTGGGGGGGACTGAAGCTTTCTTT. This codes for CASSSDFLGGTEAFF.

The chain links TRBV18 to TRBJ1-2; 7 bases line up with TRBD1. With V trimmed by 6 bases and J by 7 bases, 8 bases remained unmatched. CDR1 is KGHSH, CDR2 LQKENI, per germline. This CDR3 has 13 amino acids. This CDR3 reads CASSRGREPGYTF. The DNA for the CDR3 is TGTGCCAGCTCCAGGGGGAGAGAGCCTGGCTACACCTTC. Filled out from reference TRBV18 and TRBJ1-2, the complete variable domain reads NAGVMQNPRHLVRRRGQEARLRCSPMKGHSHVYWYRQLPEEGLKFMVYLQKENIIDESGMPKERFSAEFPKEGPSILRIQQVVRGDSAAYFCASSRGREPGYTFGSGTRLTVV.